This entry lists 25 T cell receptor beta chains sequenced from one sample in a study of response to subunit inactivated influenza vaccine. TCRdb passed the RT-PCR reads through MiXCR, listing each CDR3 protein once. The sample has a few hundred thousand distinct CDR3 sequences, 6.5% to 8% seen once; the top ten hold 13%. This specimen was PBMCs from blood, taken 23 to 25 months after vaccination. These TCRs come from a man between 50 and 75 years old who received an inactivated influenza vaccine.

This clonotype was seen a few times. The chain employs TRBV20-1 and TRBJ2-7, with D unresolved. V shed 1 base and J shed 0 bases, with 22 bases lying between them. Germline V CDR1 and CDR2: DFQATT, SNEGSKA (reference sequence). This CDR3 is 18 amino acids long. CDR3 loop: CSARVDGRYFSYSYEQYF. The CDR3 DNA reads TGCAGTGCTAGAGTGGACGGTCGATACTTTTCATACTCCTACGAGCAGTACTTC.

This clonotype showed up many times. The gene calls are TRBV4-3 and TRBJ1-6; D not resolved. This CDR3 region has 13 residues. Between the trimmed V and J ends, which lost 4 bases and 10 bases, there was a span of 11 bases. CDR1 LGHNA and CDR2 YSLEER come from the germline V gene. The CDR3 nucleotides read TGCGCCAGCAGCCCCCACTTATGGTCACCCCTCCACTTT. Translating it yields CASSPHLWSPLHF.

This clonotype was picked up a small number of times. The chain is built from TRBV12-3 or TRBV12-4 and TRBJ1-1; D gene uncertain. The CDR3 is 12 residues long. Trimming pared 8 bases from V and 7 bases from J, leaving 14 bases between. The CDR3 region is CASLARVSEAFF. The CDR3, as DNA: TGTGCCAGCTTGGCAAGGGTCAGTGAAGCTTTCTTT.

The chain employs TRBV5-1 and TRBJ2-1; no clear D. V dropped 0 bases and J dropped 0 bases, with 16 bases sitting between them. Per the germline V gene, CDR1 is SGHRS and CDR2 is YFSETQ. The length of the CDR3 is 18 residues. The CDR3 loop reads CASSLDWVGLSSYNEQFF. The DNA of the CDR3 is TGCGCCAGCAGCTTGGATTGGGTGGGCCTGAGCTCCTACAATGAGCAGTTCTTC. Using reference TRBV5-1 and TRBJ2-1 for the parts outside the CDR3, the full variable domain is KAGVTQTPRYLIKTRGQQVTLSCSPISGHRSVSWYQQTPGQGLQFLFEYFSETQRNKGNFPGRFSGRQFSNSRSEMNVSTLELGDSALYLCASSLDWVGLSSYNEQFFGPGTRLTVL.

This clonotype was detected many times. V gene TRBV6-2 or TRBV6-3 combines with J gene TRBJ2-7; tentative D call: TRBD1 (5 bases). V was pared by 8 bases and J by 4 bases, with 9 bases between. Germline loops: CDR1 MNHEY, CDR2 SVGEGT. This CDR3 is built from 11 residues. The CDR3 sequence: CASADSYEQYF. CDR3 coding DNA: TGTGCCAGCGCAGACAGTTACGAGCAGTACTTC.

This clonotype was observed a few times. The chain joins TRBV29-1 to TRBJ1-2; D remains ambiguous. The CDR3 is 11 amino acids. Germline CDR1 is SQVTM and CDR2 is ANQGSEA. Trimming took 5 bases from V and 7 from J, leaving 11 bases between them. The CDR3 DNA is TGCAGCGTTCTAGACCGTACTGGCTACACCTTC. It is translated as CSVLDRTGYTF. The whole variable domain, remainder taken from reference TRBV29-1 and TRBJ1-2, is SAVISQKPSRDICQRGTSLTIQCQVDSQVTMMFWYRQQPGQSLTLIATANQGSEATYESGFVIDKFPISRPNLTFSTLTVSNMSPEDSSIYLCSVLDRTGYTFGSGTRLTVV.

This clonotype was detected a few times. This chain links TRBV9 with TRBJ2-7, with D uncertain. This CDR3 is built from 14 residues. Trimming removed 3 bases at V and 3 bases at J, with 13 bases between. Germline CDR1 reads SGDLS; CDR2 reads YYNGEE. The CDR3, as DNA: TGTGCCAGCAGCGAGGGCACCTTATTCTACGAGCAGTACTTC. The encoded protein is CASSEGTLFYEQYF. The variable domain in full, with the rest retrieved from reference TRBV9 and TRBJ2-7, is DSGVTQTPKHLITATGQRVTLRCSPRSGDLSVYWYQQSLDQGLQFLIQYYNGEERAKGNILERFSAQQFPDLHSELNLSSLELGDSALYFCASSEGTLFYEQYFGPGTRLTVT.

This clonotype was observed a few times. The chain uses TRBV20-1 and TRBJ1-3; maybe TRBD1 (6 bases). CDR1 is DFQATT and CDR2 is SNEGSKA in the germline V gene (reference sequence). The CDR3 is 13 residues long. The V and J ends lost 4 bases and 2 bases respectively, with 9 bases between them. Here the CDR3 DNA reads TGCAGTGCTAATCGACAGGCTGGAAACACCATATATTTT. Translated, it gives CSANRQAGNTIYF.

In its sample, this clonotype was seen many times. V is TRBV21-1 and J is TRBJ2-3; TRBD1, the table's D call, was not compared with the DNA. TRBV21-1 is reported as a pseudogene. The CDR3 contains 15 residues. The CDR3 DNA reads TGTGCCAGCAGTTCGGGACAGGCCCCCACAGATACGCAGTATTTT. Residues: CASSSGQAPTDTQYF.

The chain links TRBV4-3 to TRBJ1-2; the match to TRBD1 covers 7 bases. This CDR3 region has 17 residues. Germline values: CDR1 LGHNA, CDR2 YSLEER. The V gene end was trimmed by 3 bases and the J gene end by 4 bases; junction bases not matched to a gene: 14. The CDR3 sequence: CASSQGVGQPLPYGYTF. In DNA form, the CDR3 reads TGCGCCAGCAGCCAGGGTGTGGGACAGCCGTTACCCTATGGCTACACCTTC.

This chain links TRBV14 with TRBJ2-2, with 10 bases aligning to TRBD2. Germline-derived CDR1 and CDR2 are SGHDN and FVKESK. CDR3 length: 17 amino acids. With V trimmed by 6 bases and J by 3 bases, 10 bases remained unmatched. CDR3 amino acids: CASSSLAGAGDTGELFF. CDR3 coding DNA: TGTGCCAGCAGTTCGCTAGCGGGAGCTGGGGACACCGGGGAGCTGTTTTTT.

CDR3 sequence (DNA): TGTGCCAGCAGGCCAGCTAGCTCCTATAATTCACCCCTCCACTTT. Encoded protein: CASRPASSYNSPLHF. The chain carries TRBV28 and TRBJ1-6; D call uncertain. The CDR3 loop spans 15 amino acids. Trimming took 6 bases from V and 0 from J, leaving 9 bases between them. Germline-derived CDR1 and CDR2 are MDHEN and SYDVKM. Full variable domain (missing parts from reference TRBV28 and TRBJ1-6): DVKVTQSSRYLVKRTGEKVFLECVQDMDHENMFWYRQDPGLGLRLIYFSYDVKMKEKGDIPEGYSVSREKKERFSLILESASTNQTSMYLCASRPASSYNSPLHFGNGTRLTVT.

This clonotype showed up many times. CDR3 in DNA: TGCAGCGTTGTGTCTTGGGCAACCGGGCCTAACTATGGCTACACCTTC. Translating it yields CSVVSWATGPNYGYTF. The V and J genes are TRBV29-1 and TRBJ1-2; D remains unclear. The V end was cut by 4 bases, the J end by 0 bases, with 18 bases between. This CDR3 is 16 amino acids long. CDR1 is SQVTM and CDR2 is ANQGSEA in the germline V gene.

This clonotype was detected only a few times. The chain's CDR3 is CASSLYVRDGSYEQYF. The CDR3 nucleotides read TGTGCCAGCAGTCTCTATGTCCGAGACGGATCCTACGAGCAGTACTTC. This rearrangement joins TRBV7-9 to TRBJ2-7; D ambiguous. Germline assignment: CDR1 SEHNR and CDR2 FQNEAQ (reference sequence). The CDR3 is 16 residues long. V was pared by 6 bases and J by 1 base, with 19 bases between. The full variable domain, with the rest looked up from reference TRBV7-9 and TRBJ2-7, is DTGVSQNPRHKITKRGQNVTFRCDPISEHNRLYWYRQTLGQGPEFLTYFQNEAQLEKSRLLSDRFSAERPKGSFSTLEIQRTEQGDSAMYLCASSLYVRDGSYEQYFGPGTRLTVT.

This rearrangement joins TRBV7-2 to TRBJ2-1, with TRBD2 as a possible D gene (5 bases). With 0 bases removed from V and 8 bases from J, the gap between germline ends came to 17 bases. The CDR3 spans 16 residues. Germline values: CDR1 SGHTA, CDR2 FQGNSA. The CDR3 region has the DNA TGTGCCAGCAGCTTAGCGGGCAGGCCTGCGGGCCATGAGCAGTTCTTC. This encodes CASSLAGRPAGHEQFF.

V usage is TRBV7-9 and J usage is TRBJ1-1; 10 bases match TRBD1. The CDR3 totals 14 residues. After removal of 3 bases from V and 6 bases from J, the junction contained 4 bases not matched to a gene. The germline gives CDR1 SEHNR, CDR2 FQNEAQ (reference sequence). The CDR3 coding sequence is TGTGCCAGCAGCTTGCGGGACAGGGGCCCTGAAGCTTTCTTT. Protein sequence: CASSLRDRGPEAFF.

This clonotype was counted many times. The chain links TRBV24-1 to TRBJ1-5, with D unclear. Germline V lookup: CDR1 KGHDR, CDR2 SFDVKD. This CDR3 spans 13 amino acids. Between the trimmed V and J ends, which lost 6 bases and 0 bases, there was a span of 5 bases. This CDR3 is CATSPDSNQPQHF. CDR3 bases: TGTGCCACCAGTCCAGATAGCAATCAGCCCCAGCATTTT.

There are many counts of this clonotype. The chain has TRBV2 and TRBJ1-2; D gene unclear. Germline lookup yields CDR1 SNHLY and CDR2 FYNNEI. This CDR3 comprises 13 residues. Trimming cost V 3 bases and J 4 bases, with 9 bases left between them. In DNA form, the CDR3 reads TGTGCCAGCAGTGATTCCGGCCGCTATGGCTACACCTTC. Protein sequence: CASSDSGRYGYTF. The full variable domain, with the rest looked up from reference TRBV2 and TRBJ1-2, is EPEVTQTPSHQVTQMGQEVILRCVPISNHLYFYWYRQILGQKVEFLVSFYNNEISEKSEIFDDQFSVERPDGSNFTLKIRSTKLEDSAMYFCASSDSGRYGYTFGSGTRLTVV.

As to this clonotype: Sequence at one end of the junction differs from germline and may be a read error. CDR3 sequence: CCARPGWASQNTDTQYF. CDR3 in DNA: TGCTGTGCTAGACCCGGCTGGGCTAGCCAAAACACAGATACGCAGTATTTT. The V call is TRBV20-1, the J call TRBJ2-3; weak D call: TRBD2 (5 bases). This CDR3 spans 17 amino acids. The germline V gene encodes CDR1 DFQATT and CDR2 SNEGSKA (reference sequence).

The chain is built from TRBV5-1 and TRBJ2-2; D ambiguous. This CDR3 spans 13 amino acids. V was clipped by 5 bases and J by 3 bases, with 8 bases between them. Germline V gene sequence: CDR1 SGHRS, CDR2 YFSETQ. CDR3 region: CASRPSYTGELFF. The CDR3 DNA sequence: TGCGCCAGCAGGCCGAGTTACACCGGGGAGCTGTTTTTT.

This clonotype appeared a few times. This rearrangement joins TRBV6-5 to TRBJ2-7; the D is unclear. The ends were cut back, 2 bases at V and 0 bases at J, with 17 bases in the middle. This CDR3 has 17 residues. Germline CDR1 is MNHEY and CDR2 is SVGAGI. CDR3 in amino acids: CASSYGSDGIRSYEQYF. The CDR3, as DNA: TGTGCCAGCAGTTACGGCTCGGATGGGATCCGCTCCTACGAGCAGTACTTC.

There are many counts of this clonotype. This chain uses TRBV3-1 with TRBJ1-2, with unresolved D. Per germline, CDR1 LGHDT and CDR2 YNNKEL (reference sequence). V was pared by 3 bases and J by 6 bases, with 14 bases between. The CDR3 runs to 14 residues. CDR3 region: CASSHYDRSHGYTF. Here the CDR3 DNA reads TGTGCCAGCAGCCATTATGACCGTAGCCATGGCTACACCTTC.

The chain uses TRBV11-2 and TRBJ2-1; D may correspond to TRBD1 or TRBD2 (5 bases each). The V gene's germline CDR1 is SGHAT and CDR2 FQNNGV. This CDR3 is 14 amino acids long. Trimming took off 8 bases at V and 5 bases at J, with 16 bases between the two ends. The CDR3 sequence is CASGARWGDNEQFF. The CDR3 DNA sequence: TGTGCCAGCGGGGCTAGGTGGGGAGACAATGAGCAGTTCTTC. The complete variable domain, with remaining parts taken from reference TRBV11-2 and TRBJ2-1, reads EAGVAQSPRYKIIEKRQSVAFWCNPISGHATLYWYQQILGQGPKLLIQFQNNGVVDDSQLPKDRFSAERLKGVDSTLKIQPAKLEDSAVYLCASGARWGDNEQFFGPGTRLTVL.

Ten or more counts support this clonotype. V usage is TRBV12-3 or TRBV12-4 and J usage is TRBJ1-4; D is undetermined. This CDR3 region has 13 residues. V was shortened by 8 bases and J by 7 bases, with 14 bases between the two germline ends. In DNA, the CDR3 is TGTGCCAGCCGGGGTCGGCTAGGTGAAAAACTGTTTTTT. Translation: CASRGRLGEKLFF.

This clonotype was detected ten times or more. J is TRBJ2-1 and V is TRBV6-2 or TRBV6-3; D is ambiguous. Trimming took 6 bases from V and 4 from J, leaving 19 bases between them. The CDR3 is 16 residues long. Per the germline V gene, CDR1 is MNHEY and CDR2 is SVGEGT. The CDR3 loop reads CASSLEGYGIYNEQFF. CDR3 nucleotides: TGTGCCAGCAGCTTGGAAGGGTATGGGATATACAATGAGCAGTTCTTC.